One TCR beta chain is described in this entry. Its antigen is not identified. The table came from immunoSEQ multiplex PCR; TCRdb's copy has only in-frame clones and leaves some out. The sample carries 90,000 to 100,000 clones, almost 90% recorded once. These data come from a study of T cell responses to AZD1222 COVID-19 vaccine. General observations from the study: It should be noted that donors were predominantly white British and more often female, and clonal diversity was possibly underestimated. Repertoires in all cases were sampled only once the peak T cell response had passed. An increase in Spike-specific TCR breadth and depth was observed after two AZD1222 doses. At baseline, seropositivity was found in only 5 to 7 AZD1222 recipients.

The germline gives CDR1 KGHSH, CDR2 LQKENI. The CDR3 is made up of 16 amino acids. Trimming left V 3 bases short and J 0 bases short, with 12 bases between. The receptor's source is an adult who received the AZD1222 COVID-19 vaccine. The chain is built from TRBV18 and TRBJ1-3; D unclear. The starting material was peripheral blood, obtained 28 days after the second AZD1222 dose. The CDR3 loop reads CASSPRTGPSGNTIYF. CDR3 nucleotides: TGTGCCAGCTCACCGCGGACGGGCCCCTCTGGAAACACCATATATTTT.